One and the same sample provided the 26 T cell receptor beta chains below, sequenced in a study of regulatory T cells in long-lasting Graves disease (dated by TCRdb to the early 2020s). The library relied on multiplex PCR. Data came from an Illumina HiSeq 4000. iRepertoire HTBI primers and Arm-PCR amplification of CDR3 regions were used to construct TCR beta libraries. The public sequencing data were trimmed at Q25 with fastp and processed into clonotypes with MiXCR by TCRdb, which kept only in-frame beta chains. Every CDR3 protein is listed once, alongside the most common genes and DNA of its rows. For this sample the table gives a few hundred thousand distinct CDR3 sequences, of which around 15% were detected only once. The ten largest make up more than 15% of the sample. The meaning of the sample's time point label: newly diagnosed GD, antithyroid drugs for less than 3 months. For both TCR sequencing and RNA sequencing, RNA was extracted from PBMCs in TRIzol.

Separately, the same data were catalogued under a study of T cells in Graves' hyperthyroidism and ophthalmopathy.

The sequences come from peripheral blood mononuclear cells (PBMCs), collected at new diagnosis, from a patient treated with antithyroid drugs. These TCRs come from a woman aged 50 to 60 with Graves disease. Donor details come from another sample of the same person, matched by shared clones.

This chain uses TRBV3-1 with TRBJ2-1; D may be TRBD1 or TRBD2 (5 bases each). Germline assignment: CDR1 LGHDT and CDR2 YNNKEL (reference sequence). The CDR3 loop spans 18 amino acids. Trimming took 3 bases from V and 0 from J, leaving 18 bases between them. In DNA form, the CDR3 reads TGTGCCAGCAGCCATGACCGAACGGGACCTTACTCCTACAATGAGCAGTTCTTC. Its protein product is CASSHDRTGPYSYNEQFF.

This clonotype was counted only a few times. The genes are TRBV7-3 and TRBJ2-2; 8 positions match TRBD2. CDR3 length: 14 residues. V shed 4 bases, J shed 5 bases, and the junction held 3 bases outside the gene matches. CDR1 is SGHTA and CDR2 is FQGTGA in the germline V gene. The CDR3 spells CASSSGLATGELFF. The CDR3 DNA is TGTGCCAGCAGCTCTGGACTAGCAACCGGGGAGCTGTTTTTT.

A few counts support this clonotype. A junction boundary mismatches the germline segment, possibly from a read error. This chain links TRBV2 with TRBJ2-2, with 9 nucleotides matching TRBD2. Per the germline V gene, CDR1 is SNHLY and CDR2 is FYNNEI. This CDR3 region has 15 residues. Here the CDR3 DNA reads TGTGCCAGCAGCTACGGACTAGCGAGAGTCGGGGAGCTGTCTTTT. Its translation: CASSYGLARVGELSF. The variable domain in full, with the rest retrieved from reference TRBV2 and TRBJ2-2, is EPEVTQTPSHQVTQMGQEVILRCVPISNHLYFYWYRQILGQKVEFLVSFYNNEISEKSEIFDDQFSVERPDGSNFTLKIRSTKLEDSAMYFCASSYGLARVGELSFGEGSRLTVL.

This clonotype was seen only a few times. This rearrangement joins TRBV5-1 to TRBJ2-2; D unclear. V was cut by 4 bases and J by 2 bases, with 9 bases left in between. This CDR3 spans 14 amino acids. Germline CDR1 SGHRS, CDR2 YFSETQ. CDR3 residues: CASSRHENTGELFF. CDR3 DNA sequence: TGCGCCAGCAGCCGACACGAAAACACCGGGGAGCTGTTTTTT. Full variable domain (missing parts from reference TRBV5-1 and TRBJ2-2): KAGVTQTPRYLIKTRGQQVTLSCSPISGHRSVSWYQQTPGQGLQFLFEYFSETQRNKGNFPGRFSGRQFSNSRSEMNVSTLELGDSALYLCASSRHENTGELFFGEGSRLTVL.

This clonotype was recorded at least ten times. The rearrangement links TRBV6-5 to TRBJ1-1; D possibly corresponds to TRBD1 (5 bases). Germline assignment: CDR1 MNHEY and CDR2 SVGAGI. The V and J ends lost 2 bases and 3 bases respectively, with 13 bases between them. The CDR3 runs to 15 residues. This chain's CDR3 is CASSYQQGAYTEAFF. Here the CDR3 DNA reads TGTGCCAGCAGTTACCAGCAAGGGGCGTACACTGAAGCTTTCTTT.

This clonotype showed up many times. The rearrangement uses TRBV12-3 or TRBV12-4 and TRBJ1-5; 7 positions agree with TRBD1. The CDR3 is 13 amino acids. With V trimmed by 5 bases and J by 7 bases, 5 bases remained unmatched. The CDR3 DNA reads as TGTGCCAGCAGTGCAACAGGGGACCAGCCCCAGCATTTT. The encoded protein is CASSATGDQPQHF.

This clonotype was observed a handful of times. The rearrangement joins TRBV18 to TRBJ2-2, with 7 bases fitting TRBD2. CDR3 length: 16 amino acids. The V gene end was trimmed by 0 bases and the J gene end by 4 bases; junction bases not matched to a gene: 5. Germline values: CDR1 KGHSH, CDR2 LQKENI. CDR3 protein: CASSPPAGVGTGELFF. The CDR3 nucleotides are TGTGCCAGCTCACCACCCGCGGGAGTCGGCACCGGGGAGCTGTTTTTT.

This clonotype was counted ten times or more. V gene TRBV28 combines with J gene TRBJ2-6; D ambiguous. The germline CDR1 and CDR2 sequences are MDHEN and SYDVKM. V gave up 5 bases and J gave up 5 bases, with 19 bases separating them. CDR3 size: 17 residues. For the CDR3, the DNA is TGTGCCAGCAGTCCAGGACGGAACGTACAATGGGCCAACGTCCTGACTTTC. Amino acids: CASSPGRNVQWANVLTF.

This clonotype was recorded a few times. This chain links TRBV3-1 with TRBJ1-6; D is perhaps TRBD1 (6 bases). Trimming cost V 4 bases and J 5 bases, with 9 bases left between them. CDR3 length equals 14 residues. Germline CDR1 LGHDT, CDR2 YNNKEL (reference sequence). CDR3 DNA: TGTGCCAGCAGCCCCCGGACAGATAATTCACCCCTCCACTTT. Its protein product is CASSPRTDNSPLHF.

This clonotype came up a few times. The chain combines TRBV13 with TRBJ2-7, with D possibly called TRBD1 or TRBD2 (6 bases each). V gave up 1 base and J gave up 2 bases, with 12 bases separating them. Looked up from germline, CDR1 is PRHDT and CDR2 is FYEKMQ (reference sequence). CDR3 length: 15 residues. This CDR3 is CASSLEGGITYEQYF. The CDR3 region has the DNA TGTGCCAGCAGCTTAGAAGGGGGGATCACCTACGAGCAGTACTTC. The variable domain in full, with the rest retrieved from reference TRBV13 and TRBJ2-7, is AAGVIQSPRHLIKEKRETATLKCYPIPRHDTVYWYQQGPGQDPQFLISFYEKMQSDKGSIPDRFSAQQFSDYHSELNMSSLELGDSALYFCASSLEGGITYEQYFGPGTRLTVT.

The chain has TRBV6-5 and TRBJ2-6; no clear D. Per the germline V gene, CDR1 is MNHEY and CDR2 is SVGAGI. CDR3 length: 16 residues. Trimming took off 2 bases at V and 2 bases at J, with 10 bases between the two ends. CDR3 in amino acids: CASSYAASPGANVLTF. The CDR3 nucleotides read TGTGCCAGCAGTTACGCGGCCTCTCCTGGGGCCAACGTCCTGACTTTC.

The chain links TRBV5-1 to TRBJ2-5; 7 bases are shared with TRBD1. The J call may not be correct, given that the DNA end is closer to TRBJ2-1. The CDR3 is 14 amino acids. The V gene's germline CDR1 is SGHRS and CDR2 YFSETQ. CDR3 region: CASSPRTGQETQFF. CDR3 DNA sequence: TGCGCCAGCAGCCCACGGACAGGCCAAGAGACCCAGTTCTTC.

The V and J genes are TRBV30 and TRBJ1-1; D not resolved. Germline CDR1 reads GTSNPN; CDR2 reads SVGIG (reference sequence). There are 14 residues in the CDR3. V was trimmed by 1 base and J by 2 bases, leaving 11 bases between them. In DNA, the CDR3 is TGTGCCTGGAGTGCCCTCCCAGGTAACACTGAAGCTTTCTTT. Its protein product is CAWSALPGNTEAFF.

This clonotype was picked up many times. The chain uses TRBV27 and TRBJ2-5; D possibly corresponds to TRBD1 (5 bases). CDR3 length: 15 amino acids. In germline, CDR1 is MNHEY, CDR2 SMNVEV (reference sequence). Trimming removed 4 bases at V and 2 bases at J, with 14 bases between. CDR3 nucleotides: TGTGCCAGCAGTTCGTTTGGGGCGTGGCAAGAGACCCAGTACTTC. As protein: CASSSFGAWQETQYF.

This clonotype was seen a handful of times. This chain connects TRBV6-4 to TRBJ1-1; D is unresolved. The ends were cut back, 2 bases at V and 1 base at J, with 5 bases in the middle. Per germline, CDR1 MRHNA and CDR2 SNTAGT. The CDR3 runs to 13 residues. In nucleotides, the CDR3 is TGTGCCAGCAGTGACAGTTCGAACACTGAAGCTTTCTTT. It specifies CASSDSSNTEAFF.

In this sample, this clonotype turned up many times. The rearrangement uses TRBV5-1 and TRBJ2-1; 8 positions match TRBD2. The germline V gene encodes CDR1 SGHRS and CDR2 YFSETQ. The CDR3 totals 14 residues. The junction had 10 bases not matched to a gene; V was cut back by 4 bases and J by 10 bases. The chain's CDR3 is CASSPGLGEKEQFF. As DNA, the CDR3 is TGCGCCAGCAGCCCGGGACTAGGGGAAAAAGAGCAGTTCTTC.

In this sample, this clonotype turned up a few times. The CDR3 nucleotides read TGTGCCAGCAGTTCCGGGACTAGCGGGAGAGTATACAATGAGCAGTTCTTC. Its protein product is CASSSGTSGRVYNEQFF. V is TRBV28 and J is TRBJ2-1, with 14 bases identical to TRBD2. The length of the CDR3 is 17 residues. With V trimmed by 4 bases and J by 4 bases, 6 bases remained unmatched. CDR1 is MDHEN, CDR2 SYDVKM, per germline.

This clonotype was picked up a small number of times. The chain links TRBV10-3 to TRBJ1-4, with 7 bases fitting TRBD1. Germline V gives CDR1 ENHRY, CDR2 SYGVKD. The CDR3 runs 15 residues. The V gene end was trimmed by 4 bases and the J gene end by 8 bases; junction bases not matched to a gene: 10. CDR3 nucleotides: TGTGCCATCAGTGCCTTGGGACAGCCTTTGGAAAAACTGTTTTTT. It translates to CAISALGQPLEKLFF.

This clonotype was seen at least ten times. The chain joins TRBV5-1 to TRBJ2-7, with a weak D call TRBD1 (6 bases). The ends were cut back, 0 bases at V and 0 bases at J, with 13 bases in the middle. The CDR3 extends over 16 amino acids. Looked up from germline, CDR1 is SGHRS and CDR2 is YFSETQ. The chain's CDR3 is CASSLEGDTSSYEQYF. The CDR3 DNA is TGCGCCAGCAGCTTGGAAGGGGACACGAGCTCCTACGAGCAGTACTTC.

The rearrangement uses TRBV24-1 and TRBJ2-2; D call uncertain. CDR3 length equals 16 residues. V dropped 3 bases and J dropped 4 bases, with 14 bases sitting between them. CDR1 is KGHDR and CDR2 is SFDVKD in the germline V gene. CDR3 sequence (DNA): TGTGCCACCAGTGATCGTGCTAAAAAGGGCACCGGGGAGCTGTTTTTT. The encoded protein is CATSDRAKKGTGELFF.

This clonotype appeared a few times. The chain is built from TRBV5-4 and TRBJ2-5, with TRBD1 as a possible D gene (5 bases). Germline values: CDR1 SGHNT, CDR2 YYREEE (reference sequence). The CDR3 has 15 residues. V lost 0 bases and J 5 bases, leaving 14 bases between the germline ends. CDR3 in amino acids: CASSLVGRVGETQYF. CDR3 bases: TGTGCCAGCAGCTTGGTTGGCAGGGTGGGGGAGACCCAGTACTTC.

This clonotype was seen many times. The J gene is TRBJ1-5, the V gene TRBV12-3 or TRBV12-4, with D tentatively TRBD1 (6 bases). CDR3 length equals 14 residues. Between the trimmed V and J ends, which lost 5 bases and 2 bases, there was a span of 10 bases. The CDR3 sequence: CASSAGGRNQPQHF. In DNA form, the CDR3 reads TGTGCCAGCAGTGCGGGGGGGCGCAATCAGCCCCAGCATTTT.

This clonotype was picked up many times. V gene TRBV7-3 combines with J gene TRBJ2-7; D unresolved. Trimming cost V 7 bases and J 0 bases, with 13 bases left between them. CDR3 length: 14 residues. CDR1 and CDR2 (germline): SGHTA, FQGTGA. The CDR3 nucleotides are TGTGCCAGCACCCCTAGGACGGCCTCCTACGAGCAGTACTTC. Translation: CASTPRTASYEQYF.

There are many counts of this clonotype. The rearrangement uses TRBV7-3 and TRBJ1-1, with a weak D call TRBD1 (6 bases). CDR1 is SGHTA and CDR2 is FQGTGA in the germline V gene. The CDR3 spans 13 residues. The ends were cut back, 0 bases at V and 11 bases at J, with 13 bases in the middle. The CDR3 region is CASSLTDSTAAFF. Here the CDR3 DNA reads TGTGCCAGCAGCTTAACGGACAGTACCGCGGCTTTCTTT.

CDR3 region: CASRQRTGGYTDTQYF. CDR3 DNA sequence: TGTGCCAGCAGACAAAGGACAGGGGGATACACAGATACGCAGTATTTT. The V call is TRBV27, the J call TRBJ2-3; 10 bases map to TRBD1. With 6 bases clipped from V and 2 bases from J, the junction kept 8 bases outside the gene matches. The CDR3 has 16 residues. Per the germline V gene, CDR1 is MNHEY and CDR2 is SMNVEV (reference sequence).

This clonotype was seen ten or more times. The chain is built from TRBV12-3 or TRBV12-4 and TRBJ2-3, with 8 nucleotides matching TRBD2. The J segment lost 2 bases and the V segment lost 10 bases, leaving 11 bases of the junction unmatched. CDR3 size: 15 residues. The CDR3 nucleotides read TGTGCCACCACGGGAGGGGAGGAGGCCACAGATACGCAGTATTTT. This translates into CATTGGEEATDTQYF.